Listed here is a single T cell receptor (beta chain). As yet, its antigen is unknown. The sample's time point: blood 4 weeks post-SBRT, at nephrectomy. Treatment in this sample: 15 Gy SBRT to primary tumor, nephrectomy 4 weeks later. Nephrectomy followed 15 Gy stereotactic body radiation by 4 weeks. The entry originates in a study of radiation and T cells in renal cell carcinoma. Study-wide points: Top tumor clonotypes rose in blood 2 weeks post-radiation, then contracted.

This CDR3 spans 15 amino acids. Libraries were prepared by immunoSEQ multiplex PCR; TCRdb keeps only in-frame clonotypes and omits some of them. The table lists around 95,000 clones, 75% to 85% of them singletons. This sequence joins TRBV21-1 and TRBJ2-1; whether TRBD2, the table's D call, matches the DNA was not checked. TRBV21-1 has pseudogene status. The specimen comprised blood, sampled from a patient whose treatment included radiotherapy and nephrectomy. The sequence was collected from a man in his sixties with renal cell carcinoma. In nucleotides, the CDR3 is TGTGCCAGGGGCCTTAGCGGGAACTCCTACAATGAGCAGTTCTTC. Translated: CARGLSGNSYNEQFF.